Shown below are 19 T cell receptor beta chains from a single sample sequenced in a study of blood T cells in healthy people across ages (dated by TCRdb to the mid-2010s). Libraries were prepared through 5' RACE. The run used an Illumina HiSeq 2500. A second 7 to 11 cycle PCR used a sample-barcoded 5' primer and a J-beta primer mix. In-frame beta chains were kept once TCRdb had trimmed the public reads at Q25 with fastp and called clones with MiXCR. Each entry is one CDR3 protein sequence, shown with its most common DNA and genes. The sample data list about 640,000 distinct CDR3 sequences, and approximately 30% of these were observed just once. Roughly 14% of the sample rests with the top ten. Material for sequencing was blood. The source is a woman aged 80 or over in good health.

There are a few counts of this clonotype. One base away lies a much larger clone, so this may be a sequencing read error. The chain recombines TRBV7-9 with TRBJ2-5, with D maybe TRBD2 (5 bases). This CDR3 contains 13 residues. Trimming left V 2 bases short and J 11 bases short, with 15 bases between. Germline values: CDR1 SEHNR, CDR2 FQNEAQ (reference sequence). The CDR3, as DNA: TGTGCCAGCAGCTTACCGGGGAGACGAGAGCAGTACTTC. It codes for CASSLPGRREQYF.

At least ten counts were recorded for this clonotype. This rearrangement joins TRBV27 to TRBJ2-7; TRBD2 is a possible D gene (5 bases). Germline lookup yields CDR1 MNHEY and CDR2 SMNVEV (reference sequence). V gave up 3 bases and J gave up 4 bases, with 13 bases separating them. CDR3 length: 14 residues. CDR3 sequence: CASSFNQRGYEQYF. CDR3 coding DNA: TGTGCCAGCAGTTTCAACCAGCGAGGGTACGAGCAGTACTTC.

In this sample, this clonotype turned up a few times. The chain employs TRBV2 and TRBJ2-2; TRBD2 matches at 9 bases. V lost 3 bases, J lost 4 bases, and 3 bases stayed unmatched. The germline V gene encodes CDR1 SNHLY and CDR2 FYNNEI. The CDR3 is 15 amino acids. CDR3 region: CASSEERGVTGELFF. In DNA form, the CDR3 reads TGTGCCAGCAGTGAGGAGCGGGGGGTCACCGGGGAGCTGTTTTTT.

This clonotype was seen only a few times. J is TRBJ2-7 and V is TRBV20-1; 14 bases match TRBD2. V was pared by 0 bases and J by 7 bases, with 8 bases of the junction left unmatched. The CDR3 spans 16 residues. Germline CDR1 reads DFQATT; CDR2 reads SNEGSKA (reference sequence). The CDR3 spells CSARDGGLAGVGEQYF. CDR3 DNA: TGCAGTGCTAGAGATGGGGGACTAGCGGGAGTCGGAGAGCAGTACTTC.

This chain links TRBV13 with TRBJ1-1; 7 bases line up with TRBD1. Germline CDR1 and CDR2: PRHDT and FYEKMQ (reference sequence). This CDR3 region has 13 residues. The V segment lost 5 bases and the J segment 5 bases; nucleotides outside the gene matches: 5. CDR3 nucleotides: TGTGCCAGCAGCATACAGGGGTGGACTGAAGCTTTCTTT. Its protein is CASSIQGWTEAFF. The full variable domain, its missing parts supplied by reference TRBV13 and TRBJ1-1, is AAGVIQSPRHLIKEKRETATLKCYPIPRHDTVYWYQQGPGQDPQFLISFYEKMQSDKGSIPDRFSAQQFSDYHSELNMSSLELGDSALYFCASSIQGWTEAFFGQGTRLTVV.

This clonotype was detected a few times. The gene calls are TRBV20-1 and TRBJ2-3, with D possibly being TRBD2 (7 bases). Per germline, CDR1 DFQATT and CDR2 SNEGSKA (reference sequence). Trimming took 4 bases from V and 0 from J, leaving 11 bases between them. The CDR3 extends over 14 amino acids. In nucleotides, the CDR3 is TGCAGTGCTATGGCGGGGGCCAGCACAGATACGCAGTATTTT. As protein: CSAMAGASTDTQYF.

The chain uses TRBV14 and TRBJ2-3; 8 positions match TRBD2. The CDR3 spans 17 residues. Germline assignment: CDR1 SGHDN and CDR2 FVKESK. V lost 0 bases and J lost 4; bases outside the gene matches: 9. The CDR3 bases are TGTGCCAGCAGCCAAGAGGCCGGGGGGGCCAGCGCAGATACGCAGTATTTT. It translates to CASSQEAGGASADTQYF. Looking up the rest from reference TRBV14 and TRBJ2-3 gives the full variable domain: EAGVTQFPSHSVIEKGQTVTLRCDPISGHDNLYWYRRVMGKEIKFLLHFVKESKQDESGMPNNRFLAERTGGTYSTLKVQPAELEDSGVYFCASSQEAGGASADTQYFGPGTRLTVL.

There are many counts of this clonotype. The V gene is TRBV5-1, the J gene TRBJ1-6, with TRBD1 matching over 10 bases. From germline, CDR1 is SGHRS and CDR2 YFSETQ. The V and J ends lost 4 bases and 11 bases, in that order; junction bases with no gene match: 6. This CDR3 has 14 amino acids. The chain's CDR3 is CASSDGDRGPPLHF. DNA of the CDR3: TGCGCCAGCAGCGACGGGGACAGGGGCCCACCCCTCCACTTT.

This clonotype was seen many times. V gene TRBV20-1 combines with J gene TRBJ2-3; 8 bases map to TRBD2. Germline CDR1 is DFQATT and CDR2 is SNEGSKA (reference sequence). This CDR3 comprises 13 residues. The V segment lost 5 bases and the J segment 1 base; nucleotides outside the gene matches: 2. CDR3 sequence: CSAPTSGTDTQYF. CDR3 nucleotides: TGCAGTGCTCCGACTAGCGGCACAGATACGCAGTATTTT.

There are many counts of this clonotype. The rearrangement joins TRBV6-6 to TRBJ1-1; D is unresolved. This CDR3 has 13 residues. Germline V CDR1 and CDR2: MNHNY, SVGAGI (reference sequence). Trimming took 0 bases from V and 6 from J, leaving 8 bases between them. The DNA for the CDR3 is TGTGCCAGCAGTTACTCGTCCGGAGCTGAAGCTTTCTTT. Amino acid sequence: CASSYSSGAEAFF.

Turning to this clonotype: A much more abundant neighbour one base away suggests this may be a read error. This chain connects TRBV7-9 to TRBJ2-7; 8 nucleotides agree with TRBD1. The CDR3 consists of 14 residues. Germline-derived CDR1 and CDR2 are SEHNR and FQNEAQ (reference sequence). CDR3 loop: CTSSSGGSLGEQYF. The CDR3 nucleotides read TGTACCAGCAGCTCAGGGGGCAGCCTGGGCGAGCAGTACTTC.

This clonotype has ten or more counts. This chain joins TRBV6-2 or TRBV6-3 and TRBJ2-5, with 7 bases fitting TRBD2. Per germline, CDR1 MNHEY and CDR2 SVGEGT. This CDR3 is built from 12 residues. Trimming cost V 2 bases and J 10 bases; bases outside gene matches: 4. CDR3 protein: CASSYIKRDQYF. The DNA for the CDR3 is TGTGCCAGCAGTTACATAAAGCGGGACCAGTACTTC.

The rearrangement uses TRBV7-2 and TRBJ2-3; D perhaps matches TRBD2 (6 bases). Germline V CDR1 and CDR2: SGHTA, FQGNSA. The CDR3 covers 15 residues. Between the trimmed V and J ends, which lost 1 base and 4 bases, there was a span of 12 bases. The CDR3 region is CASSLERTGADTQYF. CDR3 bases: TGTGCCAGCAGCTTAGAAAGGACGGGAGCAGATACGCAGTATTTT.

This clonotype was seen repeatedly, ten times or more. The V and J genes are TRBV7-6 and TRBJ2-3; D is possibly TRBD1 (5 bases). CDR1 is SGHVS, CDR2 FNYEAQ, per germline. Trimming removed 1 base from V and 0 bases from J, with 11 bases in between. The length of the CDR3 is 16 residues. CDR3: CASSLGQTPSTDTQYF. DNA of the CDR3: TGTGCCAGCAGCTTAGGACAGACCCCTAGCACAGATACGCAGTATTTT.

This clonotype showed up many times. The chain uses TRBV5-1 and TRBJ1-5; no definite D call. The V gene's germline CDR1 is SGHRS and CDR2 YFSETQ. V was clipped by 0 bases and J by 6 bases, with 7 bases between them. CDR3 length equals 13 residues. The CDR3 DNA sequence: TGCGCCAGCAGCTTGGCCTTAGGTCAGCCCCAGCATTTT. It translates to CASSLALGQPQHF.

This clonotype has ten or more counts. The CDR3 spells CASSLGGQGHNQPQHF. For the CDR3, the DNA is TGTGCCAGCAGCTTAGGAGGACAGGGACACAATCAGCCCCAGCATTTT. The chain couples TRBV7-9 to TRBJ1-5; 8 bases map to TRBD1. V shed 1 base and J 3 bases; nucleotides not matched to a gene: 5. Germline values: CDR1 SEHNR, CDR2 FQNEAQ (reference sequence). The CDR3 covers 16 residues.

The V gene is TRBV5-1, the J gene TRBJ2-5; D is ambiguous. This CDR3 contains 15 residues. Germline V gene lookup returns CDR1 SGHRS and CDR2 YFSETQ. The germline V and J ends were trimmed by 3 bases and 2 bases, with 14 bases remaining between them. CDR3 sequence: CASSYNTATQETQYF. CDR3 nucleotide sequence: TGCGCCAGCAGCTATAACACCGCCACGCAAGAGACCCAGTACTTC.

Many counts were recorded for this clonotype. The genes are TRBV7-2 and TRBJ2-3, with TRBD2 matching 11 bases. J gave up 1 base and V 2 bases, and 14 bases lay outside the gene matches. The CDR3 runs 20 residues. Germline V lookup: CDR1 SGHTA, CDR2 FQGNSA. The CDR3 spells CASSLTPPTLAGGRTDTQYF. In DNA form, the CDR3 reads TGTGCCAGCAGCTTAACCCCGCCGACCCTAGCGGGGGGCCGCACAGATACGCAGTATTTT. Looking up the rest from reference TRBV7-2 and TRBJ2-3 gives the full variable domain: GAGVSQSPSNKVTEKGKDVELRCDPISGHTALYWYRQSLGQGLEFLIYFQGNSAPDKSGLPSDRFSAERTGGSVSTLTIQRTQQEDSAVYLCASSLTPPTLAGGRTDTQYFGPGTRLTVL.

This clonotype was detected many times. The rearrangement uses TRBV28 and TRBJ2-7; D tentatively reads TRBD1 or TRBD2 (5 bases each). Per germline, CDR1 MDHEN and CDR2 SYDVKM. The CDR3 runs 16 residues. Trimming cost V 3 bases and J 1 base, with 16 bases left between them. CDR3 sequence reads: CASSFLPGAESYEQYF. Here the CDR3 DNA reads TGTGCCAGCAGTTTCCTACCCGGGGCTGAATCCTACGAGCAGTACTTC.